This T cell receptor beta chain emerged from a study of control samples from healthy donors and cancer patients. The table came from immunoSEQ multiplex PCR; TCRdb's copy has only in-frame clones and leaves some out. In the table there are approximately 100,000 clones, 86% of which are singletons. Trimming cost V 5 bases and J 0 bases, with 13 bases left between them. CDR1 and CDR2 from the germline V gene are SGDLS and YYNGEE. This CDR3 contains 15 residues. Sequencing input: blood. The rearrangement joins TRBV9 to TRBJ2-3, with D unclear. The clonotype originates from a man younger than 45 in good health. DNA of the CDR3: TGTGCCAGCAGTCTGGTAGTGGGAAGCACAGATACGCAGTATTTT. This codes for CASSLVVGSTDTQYF.